The rows below give T cell receptor beta chains drawn from one sample of a study of PD-1 blockade in mismatch repair-deficient tumors. Measured with immunoSEQ multiplex PCR; TCRdb has only the in-frame clones, and not every one. The sample contains around 9,400 clones, more than 70% of which appear only once. The starting material was PBMCs, obtained almost 47 weeks after starting pembrolizumab. The receptors originated from an adult with mismatch repair-deficient cancer. Both conserved end residues are part of each CDR3. D genes are given only for firm matches. Where a row states a size, it is once, few, many or the class of an expanded clone; other rows omit it.

TRBV5-1	TRBD2	-	TRBJ2-1	TGCGCCAGCAGCTCTATAGCGGGAGGGGTGCCAAATGAGCAGTTCTTC	CASSSIAGGVPNEQFF
TRBV15	TRBD1	-	TRBJ1-4	TGTGCCACCAGCAGAGTAGGACAGGTCCTTAATGAAAAACTGTTTTTT	CATSRVGQVLNEKLFF
TRBV9	TRBD2	-	TRBJ2-1	TGTGCCAGCAGCGCGGGACTAGCGGGAGGCCGAGAGCAGTTCTTC	CASSAGLAGGREQFF
TRBV30	-	-	TRBJ1-5	TGTGCCTGGAGTGGACACAGGGCCCCCAGGCAGCCCCAGCATTTT	CAWSGHRAPRQPQHF
TRBV29-1	-	once	TRBJ2-5	TGCAGCGTTAACGGACAGATCCAAGAGACCCAGTACTTC	CSVNGQIQETQYF
TRBV5-4	-	-	TRBJ2-1	TGTGCCAGCAGCTTGCTGCACGGCGGGAACGATGAGCAGTTCTTC	CASSLLHGGNDEQFF
TRBV2	-	-	TRBJ1-1	TGTGCCAGCAGTGAATTGAGGAAGGTGTCCGAAGCTTTCTTT	CASSELRKVSEAFF
TRBV5-1	TRBD2	-	TRBJ2-3	TGCGCCAGCAGCCTACGAGCGGGAGCCAGCACAGATACGCAGTATTTT	CASSLRAGASTDTQYF
TRBV5-1	TRBD2	-	TRBJ2-7	TGCGCCAGCAGCTTACTAGCGGTGGGTGGGGAGCAGTACTTC	CASSLLAVGGEQYF
TRBV18	TRBD1	-	TRBJ1-1	TGTGCCAGCTCACCGACAGGGGGCGCGCGCTTTGAAGCTTTCTTT	CASSPTGGARFEAFF
TRBV19	-	-	TRBJ1-6	TGTGCCAGTAGTAGAGGGTTGAATTCACCCCTCCACTTT	CASSRGLNSPLHF
TRBV4-1	-	-	TRBJ2-5	TGCGCCAGCAGCGCCCCGAGGTGGGAGACCCAGTACTTC	CASSAPRWETQYF
TRBV19	TRBD1	-	TRBJ2-4	TGTGCCAGTAGTAAAATAGGGACAGGGGAAACCAAAAACATTCAGTACTTC	CASSKIGTGETKNIQYF
TRBV18	TRBD2	-	TRBJ2-1	TGTGCCAGCTCCCCTAGCGGGAGTAAGTCCTACAATGAGCAGTTCTTC	CASSPSGSKSYNEQFF
TRBV5-8	-	-	TRBJ1-2	TGTGCCAGCAGTTTCCACAGAAGTTACACCTTC	CASSFHRSYTF
TRBV7-6	-	-	TRBJ2-5	TGTGCCAGCAGCTTAGGGGCGGGGTACCAAGAGACCCAGTACTTC	CASSLGAGYQETQYF
TRBV7-3	TRBD2	-	TRBJ2-2	TGTGCCAGCAGCTTAACTCCTAGCGGGAGCCTCGCCGGGGAGCTGTTTTTT	CASSLTPSGSLAGELFF
TRBV13	-	-	TRBJ1-4	TGTGCCAGCAGCTCCAGACAGAGAACTAATGAAAAACTGTTTTTT	CASSSRQRTNEKLFF
TRBV9	TRBD1	once	TRBJ1-2	TGTGCCAGCAGCGCGACAGGGGGTTATGGCTACACCTTC	CASSATGGYGYTF
TRBV7-3	-	-	TRBJ2-7	TGTGCCAGCAGCTTATCAAACTCCTACGAGCAGTACTTC	CASSLSNSYEQYF
TRBV5-1	-	-	TRBJ2-5	TGCGCCAGCACCTCGGGACACCCACAAGAGACCCAGTACTTC	CASTSGHPQETQYF
TRBV6-1	-	-	TRBJ2-5	TGTGCCAGCAGTGAAACCTGGAGGGAGACCCAGTACTTC	CASSETWRETQYF
TRBV27	TRBD1	-	TRBJ1-5	TGTACCAGCAGACGCGACGGGACAGGACACAATCAGCCCCAGCATTTT	CTSRRDGTGHNQPQHF
TRBV5-4	TRBD2	-	TRBJ2-7	TGTGCCAGCAGCCCGGGGGGGCAGGAGAACTACGAGCAGTACTTC	CASSPGGQENYEQYF
TRBV9	TRBD2	-	TRBJ2-7	TGTGCCAGCAGCCCAACGGGAGGGCCGGGCGAGCAGTACTTC	CASSPTGGPGEQYF
TRBV10-3	-	-	TRBJ1-5	TGTGCCATCAGTGAGTCGATGGGGGCGCGGGGCAATCAGCCCCAGCATTTT	CAISESMGARGNQPQHF
TRBV19	TRBD2	-	TRBJ2-3	TGTGCCAGTAGTGTGGGATTGACTAGCGTGAGCACAGATACGCAGTATTTT	CASSVGLTSVSTDTQYF
TRBV2	TRBD2	-	TRBJ2-7	TGTGCCAGCAGTGAAGCGCCTGGGTTAGCGGGAGACGAGCAGTACTTC	CASSEAPGLAGDEQYF
TRBV29-1	-	-	TRBJ1-1	TGCAGCTCAGGTGGGCTGAACACTGAAGCTTTCTTT	CSSGGLNTEAFF
TRBV2	TRBD2	-	TRBJ2-3	TGTGCCAGCATGAGACTAGCGGGAACAGATACGCAGTATTTT	CASMRLAGTDTQYF
TRBV2	-	-	TRBJ2-5	TGTGCCAGCAGTGGGGGAACTAGCCAAACCCAGTACTTC	CASSGGTSQTQYF